Detailed here is one T cell receptor beta chain. This sample is part of a study of shared clonotypes between healthy human individuals. Whole-study context: A donor's plate count was three for CD4 naive and three for CD4 memory; CD8 naive had two and CD8 memory one.

CD4+ cells underwent separation, giving CD45RA+ naive and CD45RA-negative memory subsets. Profiled with immunoSEQ multiplex PCR; TCRdb holds only in-frame clones, not every one. The sample lists millions of clones; 85% to 95% were seen once. The sequenced sample consisted of naive CD4+ T cells sorted from blood. Indicated subset: CD45RA+ positively selected. The TCR was taken from a man aged 18 to 35 in good health.

The CDR3 here is CASSSLKTYTTEAFF. In DNA form, the CDR3 reads TGTGCCAGCAGCTCCCTGAAGACCTATACCACTGAAGCTTTCTTT. The J gene is TRBJ1-1, the V gene TRBV5-6; the D is unclear. V lost 3 bases, J lost 4 bases, and 16 bases lay in between. This CDR3 region has 15 residues. Germline CDR1 SGHDT, CDR2 YYEEEE. Using reference TRBV5-6 and TRBJ1-1 for the parts outside the CDR3, the full variable domain is DAGVTQSPTHLIKTRGQQVTLRCSPKSGHDTVSWYQQALGQGPQFIFQYYEEEERQRGNFPDRFSGHQFPNYSSELNVNALLLGDSALYLCASSSLKTYTTEAFFGQGTRLTVV.